This T cell receptor beta chain emerged from a study of early T cells in non-severe SARS-CoV-2 infection (dated by TCRdb to the early 2020s). Regarding the research as a whole: Bulk RNA from unsorted whole blood was used for TCR sequencing, so alpha and beta chains could not be paired. Broad study findings and their caveats: VDJdb matching was skewed toward anti-spike CD8 responses, so virus-specific expansions were likely underestimated and private and CD4 specificities were missed.

This was a case-control study nested in a cohort of healthcare workers in London, UK, who had nasopharyngeal swab PCR tests and blood samples taken every week. Healthcare workers were recruited during the week of the UK lockdown, between 23 and 31 March 2020, and followed weekly for up to about 15 weeks. This clonotype was counted ten times or more. Its antigen remains undetermined. Within one base of it there is no much larger clone, and no base qualities were kept. Deletion took 6 bases off V and 5 bases off J, with a span of 7 bases between the germline ends. The CDR3 numbers 11 residues from cysteine through phenylalanine. The read is trimmed to its CDR3 DNA, 33 bases read in frame from base 1. The germline V gene (reference sequence) gives CDR1 as LNHDA and CDR2 as SQIVND. The library was generated by 5' RACE. TCRdb records NextSeq 500 as the sequencer. In the TCR library protocol, unique molecular identifiers were attached to individual cDNA molecules to correct for PCR bias and sequencing error. Sequencing covered both TCR alpha and beta chains, and within each sample the abundances of alpha and beta sequences were tightly co-correlated. Per the authors' processing: Decombinator V4 was used to perform V gene, J gene and CDR3 annotation of TCR sequences. Expanded TCRs were defined as changing significantly between any two time points under a Poisson model with p below 0.0001. TCR abundances were normalised to the total number of TCRs sequenced in each sample and reported as counts per million. TRAV1-2 paired with TRAJ12, TRAJ20 or TRAJ33 defined MAIT TCRs, while TRAV10 paired with TRAJ18 defined iNKT TCRs. A search of VDJdb, accessed on 1 November 2021, was run for TCRs annotated to CMV, EBV and SARS-CoV-2, with TCRs annotated for multiple antigens excluded. TCRdb applied fastp at Q25 and MiXCR to the public reads, then kept only in-frame beta chains. CDR3 protein duplicates are merged, each entry listing the most common genes and DNA. TCRdb assigned the V and J calls; the authors' analysis was not used. The sample profile shows 45,000 to 65,000 distinct CDR3 sequences; over 8% of them were found once. 4.2% of the sample comes from the top ten.

The receptor comes from an adult who was a healthcare worker with PCR-confirmed SARS-CoV-2 infection or an uninfected control (not recorded which). The rearranged chain carries TRBV19 and TRBJ1-1, with the D gene uncertain. Sequencing was performed on whole blood. The CDR3 here reads CASRRETEAFF. The sequenced DNA: TGTGCCAGTAGAAGGGAGACTGAAGCTTTCTTT.